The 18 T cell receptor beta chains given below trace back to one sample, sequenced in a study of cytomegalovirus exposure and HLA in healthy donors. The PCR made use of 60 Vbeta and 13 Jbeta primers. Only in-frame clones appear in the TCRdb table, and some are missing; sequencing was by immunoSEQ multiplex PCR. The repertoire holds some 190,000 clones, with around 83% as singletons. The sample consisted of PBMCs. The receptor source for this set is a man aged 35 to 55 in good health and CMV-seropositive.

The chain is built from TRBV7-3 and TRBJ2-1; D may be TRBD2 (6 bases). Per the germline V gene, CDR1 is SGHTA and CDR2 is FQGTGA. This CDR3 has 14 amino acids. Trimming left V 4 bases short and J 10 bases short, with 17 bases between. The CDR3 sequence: CASSSGTLAGEQFF. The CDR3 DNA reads TGTGCCAGCAGCTCCGGGACTTTGGCGGGGGAGCAGTTCTTC. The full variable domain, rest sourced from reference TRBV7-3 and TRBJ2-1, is GAGVSQTPSNKVTEKGKYVELRCDPISGHTALYWYRQSLGQGPEFLIYFQGTGAADDSGLPNDRFFAVRPEGSVSTLKIQRTERGDSAVYLCASSSGTLAGEQFFGPGTRLTVL.

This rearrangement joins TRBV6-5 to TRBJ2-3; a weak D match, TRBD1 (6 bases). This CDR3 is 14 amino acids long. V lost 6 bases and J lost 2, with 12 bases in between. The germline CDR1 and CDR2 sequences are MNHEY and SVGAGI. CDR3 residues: CASSFHRVTDTQYF. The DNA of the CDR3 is TGTGCCAGCAGCTTTCACAGGGTCACAGATACGCAGTATTTT.

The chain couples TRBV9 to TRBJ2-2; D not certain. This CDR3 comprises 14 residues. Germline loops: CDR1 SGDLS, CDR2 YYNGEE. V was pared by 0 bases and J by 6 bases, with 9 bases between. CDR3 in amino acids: CASSVDGGPGELFF. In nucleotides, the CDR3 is TGTGCCAGCAGCGTAGATGGCGGCCCCGGGGAGCTGTTTTTT.

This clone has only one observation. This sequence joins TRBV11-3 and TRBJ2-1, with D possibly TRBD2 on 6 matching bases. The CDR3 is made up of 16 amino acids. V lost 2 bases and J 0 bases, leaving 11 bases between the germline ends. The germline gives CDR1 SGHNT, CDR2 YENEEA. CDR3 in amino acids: CASSLFHGSSYNEQFF. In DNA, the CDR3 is TGTGCCAGCAGCTTATTCCACGGGAGCTCCTACAATGAGCAGTTCTTC.

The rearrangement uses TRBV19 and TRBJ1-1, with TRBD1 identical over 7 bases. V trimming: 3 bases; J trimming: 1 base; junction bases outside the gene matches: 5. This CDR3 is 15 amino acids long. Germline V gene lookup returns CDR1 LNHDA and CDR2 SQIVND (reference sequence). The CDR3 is CASSIRDSRNTEAFF. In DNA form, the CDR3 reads TGTGCCAGTAGTATCCGGGACAGCAGGAACACTGAAGCTTTCTTT. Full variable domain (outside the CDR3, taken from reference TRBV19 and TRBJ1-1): DGGITQSPKYLFRKEGQNVTLSCEQNLNHDAMYWYRQDPGQGLRLIYYSQIVNDFQKGDIAEGYSVSREKKESFPLTVTSAQKNPTAFYLCASSIRDSRNTEAFFGQGTRLTVV.

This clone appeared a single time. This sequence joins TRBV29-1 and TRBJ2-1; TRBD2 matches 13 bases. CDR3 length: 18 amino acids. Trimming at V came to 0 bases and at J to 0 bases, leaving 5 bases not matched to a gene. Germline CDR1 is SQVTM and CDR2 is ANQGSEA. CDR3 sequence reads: CSVEELAGGRSSYNEQFF. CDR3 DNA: TGCAGCGTTGAAGAACTAGCGGGAGGGCGGAGCTCCTACAATGAGCAGTTCTTC.

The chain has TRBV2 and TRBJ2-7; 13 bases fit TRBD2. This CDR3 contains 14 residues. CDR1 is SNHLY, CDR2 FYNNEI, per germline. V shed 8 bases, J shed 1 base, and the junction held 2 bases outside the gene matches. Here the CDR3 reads CASGTSGASYEQYF. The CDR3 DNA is TGTGCCAGCGGGACTAGCGGGGCTTCCTACGAGCAGTACTTC.

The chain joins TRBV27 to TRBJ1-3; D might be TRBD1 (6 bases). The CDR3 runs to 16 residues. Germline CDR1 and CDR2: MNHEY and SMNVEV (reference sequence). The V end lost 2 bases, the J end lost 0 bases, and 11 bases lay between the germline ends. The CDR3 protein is CASSLNRARSGNTIYF. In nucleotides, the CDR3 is TGTGCCAGCAGTTTAAACAGGGCGCGCTCTGGAAACACCATATATTTT.

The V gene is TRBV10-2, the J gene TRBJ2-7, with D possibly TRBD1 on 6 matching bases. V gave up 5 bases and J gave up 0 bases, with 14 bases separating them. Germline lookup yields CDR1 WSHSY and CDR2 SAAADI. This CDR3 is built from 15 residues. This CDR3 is CASSFPQGISYEQYF. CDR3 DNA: TGCGCCAGCAGTTTTCCACAGGGAATCTCCTACGAGCAGTACTTC.

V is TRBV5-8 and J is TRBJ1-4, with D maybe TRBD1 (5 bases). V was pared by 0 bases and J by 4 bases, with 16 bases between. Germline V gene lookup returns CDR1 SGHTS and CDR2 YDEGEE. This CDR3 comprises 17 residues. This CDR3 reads CASSLGQTNRLNEKLFF. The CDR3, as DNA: TGTGCCAGCAGCTTGGGACAGACCAACCGCCTTAATGAAAAACTGTTTTTT.

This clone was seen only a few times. CDR3 in DNA: TGCGCCAGCAGCTCGGGACAGACGAACACTGAAGCTTTCTTT. Translation: CASSSGQTNTEAFF. This sequence joins TRBV5-1 and TRBJ1-1; 7 nucleotides align to TRBD1. The CDR3 runs 14 residues. Germline CDR1 reads SGHRS; CDR2 reads YFSETQ. After removal of 3 bases from V and 1 base from J, the junction contained 3 bases not matched to a gene.

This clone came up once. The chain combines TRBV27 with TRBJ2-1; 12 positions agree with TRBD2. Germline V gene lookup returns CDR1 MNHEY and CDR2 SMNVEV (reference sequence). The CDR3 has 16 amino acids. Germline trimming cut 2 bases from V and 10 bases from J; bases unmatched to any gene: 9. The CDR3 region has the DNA TGTGCCAGCAGTTTACTTCTAGCGGGAGGGCCCGGGGAGCAGTTCTTC. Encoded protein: CASSLLLAGGPGEQFF.

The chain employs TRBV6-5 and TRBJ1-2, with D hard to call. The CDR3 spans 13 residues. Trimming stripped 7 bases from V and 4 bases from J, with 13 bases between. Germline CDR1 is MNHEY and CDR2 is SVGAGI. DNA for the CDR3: TGTGCCAGCACCAAGGACTCCCTCTATGGCTACACCTTC. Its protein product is CASTKDSLYGYTF.

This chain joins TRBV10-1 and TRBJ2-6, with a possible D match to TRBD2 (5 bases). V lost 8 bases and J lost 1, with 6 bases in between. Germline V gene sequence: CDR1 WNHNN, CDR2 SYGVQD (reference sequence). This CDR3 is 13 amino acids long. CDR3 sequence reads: CASGESGANVLTF. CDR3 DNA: TGCGCCAGCGGGGAGTCTGGGGCCAACGTCCTGACTTTC.

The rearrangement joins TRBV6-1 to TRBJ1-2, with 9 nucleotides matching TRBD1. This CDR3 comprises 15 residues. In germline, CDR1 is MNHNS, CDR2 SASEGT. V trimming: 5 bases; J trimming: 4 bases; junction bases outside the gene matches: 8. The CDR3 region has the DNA TGTGCCAGCAGTTCCCGGGACAGGGAGAGCTATGGCTACACCTTC. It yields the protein CASSSRDRESYGYTF.

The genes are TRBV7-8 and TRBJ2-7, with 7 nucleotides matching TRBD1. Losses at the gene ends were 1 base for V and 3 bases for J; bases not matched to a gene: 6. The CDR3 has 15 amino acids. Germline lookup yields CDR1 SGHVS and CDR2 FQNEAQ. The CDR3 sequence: CASSLGTGQYYEQYF. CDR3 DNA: TGTGCCAGCAGCTTAGGGACGGGACAGTACTACGAGCAGTACTTC.

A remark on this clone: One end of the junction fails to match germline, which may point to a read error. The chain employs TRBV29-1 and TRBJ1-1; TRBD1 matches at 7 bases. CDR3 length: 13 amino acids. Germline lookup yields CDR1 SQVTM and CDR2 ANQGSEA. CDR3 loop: CSAETGVNTEAFF. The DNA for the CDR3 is TGCAGCGCTGAAACAGGGGTCAACACTGAAGCTTTCTTT. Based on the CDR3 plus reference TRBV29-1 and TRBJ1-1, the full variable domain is SAVISQKPSRDICQRGTSLTIQCQVDSQVTMMFWYRQQPGQSLTLIATANQGSEATYESGFVIDKFPISRPNLTFSTLTVSNMSPEDSSIYLCSAETGVNTEAFFGQGTRLTVV.

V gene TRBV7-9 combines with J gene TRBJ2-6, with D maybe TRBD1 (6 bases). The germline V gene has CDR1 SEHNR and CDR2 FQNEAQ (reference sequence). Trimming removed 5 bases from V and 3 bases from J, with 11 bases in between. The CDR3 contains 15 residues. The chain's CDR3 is CASSPGDYGANVLTF. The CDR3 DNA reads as TGTGCCAGCAGCCCAGGGGATTATGGGGCCAACGTCCTGACTTTC.